This T cell receptor beta chain was profiled in a study of blood T cells in healthy people across ages (dated by TCRdb to the mid-2010s). Study-wide context: Template switching captured roughly one uniquely barcoded TCR beta cDNA molecule per two T cells in model experiments. Using the same blood draw, the study looked at two additional independent replicas of 1 million unique cDNA reads for two donors, one aged 18 to 30 and the other aged 80 or older. Four age groups were formed from the donors: young (average roughly 15 years), middle-aged (just under 40), aged (approximately 60) and long-lived (around 80). Age-related changes in TCR beta repertoire diversity were measured in the study by deep sequencing normalized with unique cDNA molecular identifiers. Summary of the overall study and its limitations: As age increased, observed TCR beta diversity per million T cells dropped in a roughly linear way, and a significant reduction was already evident by age roughly 36. Observed TCR beta diversity correlated strongly with the percentage of naive T cells measured by flow cytometry. Compared with the aged group, the long-lived group had more naive CD4+ T cells, fewer expanded clones and increased TCR diversity, a pattern suggesting age selection. Estimates of total diversity from one million sequenced T cells were regarded as lower bounds and underestimates. Donor CMV infection status was unknown, potentially confounding age-related changes in expanded clonotypes. Because profiling used bulk unsorted PBMCs, naive and antigen-experienced compartments could not be compared conclusively.

The germline V gene encodes CDR1 SGDLS and CDR2 YYNGEE. Deletion took 0 bases off V and 7 bases off J, with a span of 14 bases between the germline ends. The CDR3 has 15 amino acids, counting the end cysteine and phenylalanine. Solely the CDR3 DNA is kept, with 45 bases framed from the first base. This clonotype was picked up many times. Its antigen is unknown. Per-base qualities were not stored, and no clone one base away is much larger. Systemically healthy Caucasian individuals from Russia, 39 in total and aged about 6 to 90 years, were included as donors. Each donor gave approximately 10 milliliters of peripheral blood, collected into EDTA-treated Vacutainer tubes. Ficoll-Paque density-gradient centrifugation was used to isolate PBMCs, with at least 7 million obtained per sample. Trizol reagent was used to extract total RNA from PBMCs, with at least 5 micrograms per sample. For every donor, an aliquot of PBMCs went through flow cytometry to measure the percentages of naive CD45RAhigh/CD27high T cells.

Library creation used 5' RACE. Instrument on record: Illumina HiSeq 2500. The second PCR ran for roughly 7 to 12 cycles and used a J-beta primer mix along with a sample-barcoded 5' primer. A template-switch 5' adaptor carrying 12 random nucleotides introduced a unique molecular identifier onto each TCR beta cDNA molecule. Each sample yielded at least 3 million CDR3-containing paired-end reads. First-strand cDNA was synthesized from all RNA with the Mint cDNA synthesis kit, primed by a TRBC-specific oligonucleotide. All cDNA was treated with uracil-DNA glycosylase and then went through a first 18-cycle PCR with the universal primers M1SS and BC2_uni_R. The study's own analysis went as follows. Each sample was normalized by randomly selecting 1 million high-quality reads, each carrying a distinct molecular identifier. Reads with shared molecular identifiers were discarded instead of being binned into consensus sequences. MiTCR, run with a Q25 quality threshold and the strictest error-elimination algorithm, handled CDR3 identification, clonotype clustering and error correction. A nonparametric unseen species model with Euler transformation was used to estimate lower-bound total TCR beta diversity. Starting from the raw public reads, TCRdb applied fastp trimming at Q25, assembled clones with MiXCR and retained in-frame beta chains. One record per CDR3 amino acid sequence lists the most common genes and DNA. These V and J calls are TCRdb output, not the study's own analysis. The table for this sample lists more than 900,000 distinct CDR3 sequences; 29% of them were counted only once. Clones ranked in the top ten supply roughly a tenth of the sample.

These records were also assigned to another study, of T cells of mothers and their children. As noted in the second study: Nine systemically healthy Caucasian individuals served as donors, namely three mothers together with their six children. cDNA synthesis used all of the extracted RNA, with 1.5 ug of RNA in each 15 ul reaction. In the second PCR, sample barcodes and 2-4 random nucleotides were introduced via the M1S primer. Over 8.5 million TCR beta CDR3 reads came from each mother, compared with some 3 million reads from each child. Thymic selection similarly shapes TCR recombination output in related and unrelated pairs, with minor effect from inherited differences. Normalized repertoire overlap was always found to be slightly, but never significantly, higher in related mother-child pairs than in unrelated mother-child pairs. With a sensitivity of roughly 93 clones per million clonotypes, no persistent microchimeric T cell clones were detected. Deep NGS was used in the study to compare the TCR beta repertoires of mothers and children and to look for features that separate related mother-child pairs from unrelated individuals. On average, the children were roughly 10 +/- 4 years old, while the mothers were approximately 40 +/- 4 years old. After adapter ligation was performed with NEBNext reagents, the libraries were sequenced on an Illumina HiSeq 2000 with 100+100 nt paired-end reads. To prevent cross-contamination, the mother and child libraries were prepared one month apart and sequenced in separate runs. Each donor had between roughly 450,000 and 2,100,000 distinct TCR beta clonotypes identified. Naive TCR beta clonotypes were estimated from low-frequency clonotypes matched to each donor's FACS-determined naive share, without sorting.

This receptor chain uses TRBV9 and TRBJ2-1; the D gene is perhaps TRBD2, from 5 matching bases. The sample taken for sequencing was blood. The sequence was obtained from a woman aged 40 to 49 in good health. The CDR3 sequence is CASSVDGEPNNEQFF. The nucleotides read TGTGCCAGCAGCGTAGATGGGGAGCCGAATAATGAGCAGTTCTTC.